This T cell receptor beta chain is from a study of blood T cell repertoires in COVID-19. Study context: From the United States, Italy and Spain came samples of acute and convalescent COVID-19.

This clone has only one observation. With 2 bases removed from V and 0 bases from J, the gap between germline ends came to 11 bases. The germline V gene encodes CDR1 SQVTM and CDR2 ANQGSEA. This CDR3 contains 15 residues. Study processing details: Researchers report that nucleated cell counts were estimated from reference gene primer amplification. Measured with immunoSEQ multiplex PCR; TCRdb has only the in-frame clones, and not every one. V and J calls and clone size are given by that table; D and trimming were obtained from the DNA. This sample has 200,000 to 250,000 clones, with approximately 84% found just once.

This TCR was recovered from a man at least 80 years old with acute or convalescent COVID-19. Sequencing was carried out using peripheral blood. The rearrangement joins TRBV29-1 to TRBJ2-4; possibly TRBD1 for D (6 bases). The CDR3 is CSVETSRGAKNIQYF. The CDR3 DNA reads TGCAGCGTTGAAACCTCCAGGGGAGCCAAAAACATTCAGTACTTC.